The rows below give T cell receptor beta chains drawn from one sample of a study of Tregs in tolerant kidney transplant recipients. The assay was immunoSEQ multiplex PCR, and TCRdb's table has in-frame clones only and misses some. The data show over 70,000 clones, around 90% seen once. Sequenced material: CD4+ T cells from blood (PBMCs), taken 24 months after the transplant. Source of these receptors: a human patient who received a combined kidney and bone marrow transplant. Some T cells may originate from the graft donor. The CDR3 runs from the conserved cysteine through the conserved F or W. The D gene is left open where the match is weak. Part of the rows lack a size; the others show once, few, many or a class for expanded clones.

clone size	V gene	D gene	J gene	CDR3 protein	CDR3 DNA
NA	TRBV11-2	TRBD1	TRBJ2-2	CASSPWDRGRPGELFF	TGTGCCAGCAGCCCCTGGGACAGGGGGCGCCCCGGGGAGCTGTTTTTT
NA	TRBV10-3	TRBD1	TRBJ2-3	CAISDRGHDTQYF	TGTGCCATCAGTGACAGGGGGCACGATACGCAGTATTTT
NA	TRBV6-4	NA	TRBJ2-2	CASSAVTKGELFF	TGTGCCAGCAGTGCCGTCACTAAAGGGGAGCTGTTTTTT
NA	TRBV5-6	TRBD1	TRBJ2-2	CASSPDRGRPGELFF	TGTGCCAGCAGCCCAGACAGGGGGCGTCCCGGGGAGCTGTTTTTT
few	TRBV19	NA	TRBJ2-4	CASKNLGQAKNIQYF	TGTGCCAGTAAAAACCTGGGACAAGCCAAAAACATTCAGTACTTC
NA	TRBV4-1	TRBD1	TRBJ2-2	CASSQGQGYPGELFF	TGCGCCAGCAGCCAAGGACAGGGGTATCCCGGGGAGCTGTTTTTT
once	TRBV5-1	TRBD2	TRBJ2-5	CASSSGLAGETQYF	TGCGCCAGCAGCTCAGGACTAGCGGGGGAGACCCAGTACTTC
NA	TRBV2	NA	TRBJ1-2	CASSVKASYGYTF	TGTGCCAGCAGTGTGAAGGCTAGCTATGGCTACACCTTC
few	TRBV2	TRBD1	TRBJ2-7	CASIWDRALEEQYF	TGTGCCAGCATTTGGGACAGGGCTCTAGAGGAGCAGTACTTC
NA	TRBV10-3	TRBD2	TRBJ2-5	CAISGTSGDQYQETQYF	TGTGCCATCAGCGGGACTAGCGGGGATCAATACCAAGAGACCCAGTACTTC
NA	TRBV4-1	TRBD1	TRBJ2-7	CASSQDNYSGGLYEQYF	TGCGCCAGCAGCCAAGACAATTACTCAGGGGGCCTCTACGAGCAGTACTTC
NA	TRBV7-9	TRBD1	TRBJ2-3	CASSLTGASTDTQYF	TGTGCCAGCAGCTTAACAGGGGCGAGCACAGATACGCAGTATTTT
NA	TRBV14	NA	TRBJ1-2	CASSHLVPAGASGYTF	TGTGCCAGCAGCCATCTCGTCCCGGCAGGGGCTAGTGGCTACACCTTC
NA	TRBV28	NA	TRBJ1-2	CASGSAPGEYYGYTF	TGTGCCAGCGGCTCCGCCCCGGGGGAATACTATGGCTACACCTTC
NA	TRBV5-6	TRBD2	TRBJ2-1	CAKGLAGGNEQFF	TGTGCCAAAGGACTAGCGGGGGGCAATGAGCAGTTCTTC
NA	TRBV5-8	TRBD1	TRBJ2-3	CASSLGSGWTGRTDTQYF	TGTGCCAGCAGCTTGGGGTCGGGTTGGACAGGGAGGACAGATACGCAGTATTTT
NA	TRBV5-1	NA	TRBJ1-1	CASLGGGGNTEAFF	TGCGCCAGCTTGGGGGGGGGAGGAAACACTGAAGCTTTCTTT
NA	TRBV30	NA	TRBJ1-2	CAWSVTSLYGYTF	TGTGCCTGGAGTGTAACGAGCCTCTATGGCTACACCTTC
NA	TRBV29-1	TRBD1	TRBJ2-7	CSVAGTANNYEQYF	TGCAGCGTTGCCGGGACAGCGAATAACTACGAGCAGTACTTC
NA	TRBV7-3	NA	TRBJ2-2	CASSATATGELFF	TGTGCCAGCAGCGCGACAGCCACCGGGGAGCTGTTTTTT
NA	TRBV6-4	TRBD1	TRBJ2-3	CASKRDRDSDTQYF	TGTGCCAGCAAACGAGACAGGGATTCAGATACGCAGTATTTT
NA	TRBV11-2	TRBD2	TRBJ2-1	CASSLEVGAGVVYNEQFF	TGTGCCAGCAGCTTAGAGGTTGGAGCGGGGGTGGTCTACAATGAGCAGTTCTTC
NA	TRBV25-1	TRBD1	TRBJ2-7	CASSGQGVGEQYF	TGTGCCAGCAGCGGACAGGGGGTGGGCGAGCAGTACTTC
NA	TRBV4-3	TRBD1	TRBJ1-1	CASSQEDRGRGGTEAFF	TGCGCCAGCAGCCAAGAAGACAGGGGGCGCGGCGGCACTGAAGCTTTCTTT
NA	TRBV30	TRBD2	TRBJ2-3	CAWSVGQRETDTQYF	TGTGCCTGGAGTGTAGGCCAGCGGGAGACAGATACGCAGTATTTT
NA	TRBV6-6	TRBD2	TRBJ2-7	CASSGALAGFSYEQYF	TGTGCCAGCAGCGGAGCGCTAGCGGGATTCTCCTACGAGCAGTACTTC
NA	TRBV11-1	NA	TRBJ2-3	CASSPWEGGRDTQYF	TGTGCCAGCAGCCCATGGGAGGGGGGGCGAGATACGCAGTATTTT
NA	TRBV11-3	TRBD1	TRBJ2-5	CASLPGQGEQETQYF	TGTGCCAGCCTTCCGGGACAGGGGGAACAAGAGACCCAGTACTTC
NA	TRBV30	NA	TRBJ1-1	CAWIFMGADTEAFF	TGTGCCTGGATCTTTATGGGGGCGGACACTGAAGCTTTCTTT
NA	TRBV4-1	NA	TRBJ1-4	CASAKYSLNEKLFF	TGCGCCAGCGCGAAATACAGCTTAAATGAAAAACTGTTTTTT
NA	TRBV7-9	NA	TRBJ2-3	CATLRGGTDTQYF	TGTGCCACCCTACGGGGTGGGACTGATACGCAGTATTTT
NA	TRBV7-2	NA	TRBJ2-2	CASSLAGWSIGTGELFF	TGTGCCAGCAGCTTAGCGGGTTGGAGTATCGGCACCGGGGAGCTGTTTTTT
NA	TRBV9	NA	TRBJ2-5	CASSVVSEETQYF	TGTGCCAGCAGCGTAGTTAGTGAAGAGACCCAGTACTTC
few	TRBV10-3	NA	TRBJ1-2	CAISESREGYGYTF	TGTGCCATCAGTGAATCCAGGGAGGGGTATGGCTACACCTTC
once	TRBV6-5	TRBD2	TRBJ2-5	CASSGLAGGTQYF	TGTGCCAGCAGTGGACTAGCGGGGGGGACCCAGTACTTC
few	TRBV11-3	TRBD2	TRBJ2-2	CASSFREGSTRNTGELFF	TGTGCCAGCAGCTTTAGGGAGGGATCGACAAGGAACACCGGGGAGCTGTTTTTT
NA	TRBV14	NA	TRBJ2-7	CASSPSGYEQYF	TGTGCCAGCAGCCCCTCCGGCTACGAGCAGTACTTC
few	TRBV5-1	NA	TRBJ1-2	CASSAGAPTHGYTF	TGCGCCAGCAGTGCTGGGGCGCCTACCCATGGCTACACCTTC
NA	TRBV19	TRBD1	TRBJ1-2	CASTINRGRQGAHGYTF	TGTGCCAGTACCATAAACAGGGGGCGGCAGGGGGCGCATGGCTACACCTTC
NA	TRBV7-6	TRBD1	TRBJ2-6	CASSWTGFSGANVLTF	TGTGCCAGCAGCTGGACAGGATTCTCTGGGGCCAACGTCCTGACTTTC
NA	TRBV6-4	TRBD2	TRBJ2-7	CASTLTWVAGDLSYEQYF	TGTGCCAGCACCCTGACCTGGGTAGCGGGGGACCTCTCCTACGAGCAGTACTTC
NA	TRBV19	TRBD1	TRBJ2-5	CASSIGTGATGTQYF	TGTGCCAGTAGTATAGGGACAGGCGCCACGGGGACCCAGTACTTC
NA	TRBV28	NA	TRBJ1-2	CASITGRLAGGYTF	TGTGCCAGTATCACTGGACGCCTGGCGGGGGGCTACACCTTC
NA	TRBV29-1	TRBD1	TRBJ1-1	CSVEYRGGTEAFF	TGCAGCGTTGAATACAGGGGAGGCACTGAAGCTTTCTTT